This T cell receptor beta chain was observed in a study of regulatory T cells in long-lasting Graves disease. Described time point: newly diagnosed GD, antithyroid drugs for less than 3 months. From PBMCs, RNA was extracted and then used to make the TCR library. This clonotype was detected ten times or more. Libraries of TCR beta came from iRepertoire HTBI primers plus Arm-PCR of CDR3 regions. Each CDR3 protein gets one entry after TCRdb re-called the multiplex PCR reads with MiXCR. The sample yields 200,000 to 250,000 distinct CDR3 sequences, 20% to 25% seen once. The sequences come from peripheral blood mononuclear cells (PBMCs), collected at new diagnosis, from a patient treated with antithyroid drugs. This TCR came from a female donor with Graves disease.

The CDR3 loop is CASSPTTLETQYF. CDR3 nucleotides: TGTGCCAGCTCACCCACGACACTGGAAACGCAGTATTTT. J is TRBJ2-3 and V is TRBV18, with unresolved D. CDR3 length equals 13 residues. Germline loops: CDR1 KGHSH, CDR2 LQKENI. V dropped 3 bases and J dropped 9 bases, with 13 bases sitting between them.